The entry below describes one T cell receptor (beta chain). This entry belongs to a study of blood T cell repertoires in COVID-19. Whole-study context: Sample material is recorded as cDNA or gDNA derived from T cells, B-cell-depleted T cells, or PBMCs.

Germline CDR1 is LNHNV and CDR2 is YYDKDF (reference sequence). The CDR3 spans 13 residues. Trimming cost V 0 bases and J 3 bases, with 5 bases left between them. Measured with immunoSEQ multiplex PCR; TCRdb has only the in-frame clones, and not every one. Altogether about 300,000 clones are present, 85% being singletons, with the ten largest covering over 1.5%. The sequenced sample was PBMCs or T cells enriched from blood (not recorded which). This TCR was recovered from a woman aged 25 to 39 who had been exposed to COVID-19. This chain links TRBV15 with TRBJ2-5; D gene unclear. CDR3: CATSRDQEETQYF. In DNA, the CDR3 is TGTGCCACCAGCAGAGATCAGGAAGAGACCCAGTACTTC. The full variable domain, with the rest looked up from reference TRBV15 and TRBJ2-5, is DAMVIQNPRYQVTQFGKPVTLSCSQTLNHNVMYWYQQKSSQAPKLLFHYYDKDFNNEADTPDNFQSRRPNTSFCFLDIRSPGLGDTAMYLCATSRDQEETQYFGPGTRLLVL.